Presented here are 27 T cell receptor beta chains from one specimen sequenced in a study of monozygotic twins with inflammatory bowel disease. For each CDR3 protein, TCRdb gives one entry from its re-call of the 5' RACE reads, without DNA. The repertoire table contains roughly 330,000 distinct CDR3 sequences. The specimen was blood. The receptors come from a human donor with ulcerative colitis or Crohn's disease, or a healthy co-twin of an affected twin (not recorded which).

The chain has TRBV24-1 and TRBJ2-3; TCRdb's D gene call, TRBD1, goes unchecked for lack of DNA. CDR3 length equals 14 residues. Germline-derived CDR1 and CDR2 are KGHDR and SFDVKD. The CDR3 here is CATSDPARSATQYF.

The chain joins TRBV2 to TRBJ2-5; TCRdb proposes TRBD1, but this gene call is untestable without DNA. Germline CDR1 SNHLY, CDR2 FYNNEI. The CDR3 has 15 amino acids. CDR3 in amino acids: CASSLRQGRQETQYF.

The chain recombines TRBV15 with TRBJ1-2. The CDR3 loop spans 15 amino acids. From germline, CDR1 is LNHNV and CDR2 YYDKDF (reference sequence). The CDR3 sequence is CATSIMQAVEYGYTF. The full variable domain, completed using reference TRBV15 and TRBJ1-2, is DAMVIQNPRYQVTQFGKPVTLSCSQTLNHNVMYWYQQKSSQAPKLLFHYYDKDFNNEADTPDNFQSRRPNTSFCFLDIRSPGLGDTAMYLCATSIMQAVEYGYTFGSGTRLTVV.

The J gene is TRBJ2-1, the V gene TRBV28. In germline, CDR1 is MDHEN, CDR2 SYDVKM. CDR3 length: 12 amino acids. CDR3 region: CASNRPLLERFF.

The chain is built from TRBV5-1 and TRBJ2-6; TCRdb's assignment of TRBD2 cannot be checked, as there is no DNA. This CDR3 has 17 residues. The germline V gene has CDR1 SGHRS and CDR2 YFSETQ. The chain's CDR3 is CASSDERRASGANVLTF.

The rearrangement uses TRBV5-6 and TRBJ2-3; TCRdb's D call, TRBD2, is unchecked because there is no DNA. CDR3 length: 14 amino acids. The germline gives CDR1 SGHDT, CDR2 YYEEEE. CDR3 sequence: CASSWGLDGGTQYF.

The genes are TRBV18 and TRBJ2-5; TCRdb's D gene call, TRBD1, goes unchecked for lack of DNA. Germline-derived CDR1 and CDR2 are KGHSH and LQKENI. The CDR3 totals 15 residues. The chain's CDR3 is CASSPFDRVGETQYF.

The CDR3 is CSARTSGGRTGELFF. The chain has TRBV20-1 and TRBJ2-2; TCRdb's D call, TRBD2, is unchecked because there is no DNA. CDR3 length equals 15 residues. Germline-derived CDR1 and CDR2 are DFQATT and SNEGSKA (reference sequence).

The chain uses TRBV7-2 and TRBJ1-5; TCRdb lists TRBD1, though no DNA is available to test this call. There are 15 residues in the CDR3. In germline, CDR1 is SGHTA, CDR2 FQGNSA. This CDR3 reads CASSLMGQGSQPQHF.

The chain couples TRBV9 to TRBJ2-7. This CDR3 is 14 amino acids long. Germline V gene data show CDR1 as SGDLS and CDR2 as YYNGEE. CDR3 sequence: CASSESAGRSEQYF.

The V and J genes are TRBV20-1 and TRBJ2-3; as DNA is missing, the TRBD1 call by TCRdb cannot be tested. The CDR3 runs to 14 residues. Germline-derived CDR1 and CDR2 are DFQATT and SNEGSKA (reference sequence). CDR3 sequence reads: CSARDRQMADTQYF.

V gene TRBV6-1 combines with J gene TRBJ1-5. Germline loops: CDR1 MNHNS, CDR2 SASEGT. This CDR3 contains 13 residues. The CDR3 sequence: CASRLSTYQPQHF.

The genes are TRBV5-1 and TRBJ2-5. Germline CDR1 SGHRS, CDR2 YFSETQ. This CDR3 is built from 14 residues. CDR3 protein: CASSLDQRQETQYF.

V is TRBV12-3 or TRBV12-4 and J is TRBJ2-5; TCRdb outputs TRBD2, but without DNA this stays unchecked. The CDR3 is made up of 11 amino acids. CDR3 region: CASSPAEAQYF.

This chain links TRBV6-2 or TRBV6-3 with TRBJ2-3; TCRdb returns TRBD2, unconfirmable since there is no DNA. Germline V gene lookup returns CDR1 MNHEY and CDR2 SVGEGT. The CDR3 has 15 amino acids. The CDR3 loop reads CASSSLAGGLVTQYF.

This sequence joins TRBV20-1 and TRBJ2-5; the TCRdb call, TRBD2, lacks DNA for checking. This CDR3 has 12 residues. CDR1 is DFQATT and CDR2 is SNEGSKA in the germline V gene (reference sequence). CDR3 amino acids: CSAPLAGETQYF.

The chain recombines TRBV27 with TRBJ2-7; the D call of TRBD2 rests on TCRdb alone, since no DNA is present to check it. CDR3 length: 17 amino acids. Germline CDR1 MNHEY, CDR2 SMNVEV (reference sequence). The CDR3 region is CASSSLTSGDLSYEQYF.

V usage is TRBV10-3 and J usage is TRBJ2-1. CDR1 and CDR2 from the germline V gene are ENHRY and SYGVKD. The CDR3 loop spans 12 amino acids. The CDR3 region is CAISQPSNEQFF.

The chain joins TRBV7-2 to TRBJ2-5; TCRdb outputs TRBD2, but without DNA this stays unchecked. Germline loops: CDR1 SGHTA, CDR2 FQGNSA. The CDR3 consists of 13 residues. The CDR3 loop is CASSSREGGTQYF.

This chain connects TRBV5-1 to TRBJ2-1; absent DNA, TCRdb's TRBD1 call cannot be checked. Germline V gives CDR1 SGHRS, CDR2 YFSETQ. CDR3 length: 15 residues. The CDR3 is CASSLATEIYNEQFF.

This chain links TRBV6-1 with TRBJ2-7; the TCRdb D gene call, TRBD1, has no DNA to confirm it. The CDR3 length is 16 residues. Per the germline V gene, CDR1 is MNHNS and CDR2 is SASEGT. The CDR3 protein is CASRPTGGRLVYEQYF.

V is TRBV5-4 and J is TRBJ1-1; TCRdb calls TRBD1, which cannot be checked without DNA. This CDR3 region has 13 residues. Germline loops: CDR1 SGHNT, CDR2 YYREEE (reference sequence). CDR3 region: CASSLGTEHEAFF.

The chain recombines TRBV11-2 with TRBJ1-3; the D call of TRBD1 rests on TCRdb alone, since no DNA is present to check it. Germline V gene data show CDR1 as SGHAT and CDR2 as FQNNGV. CDR3 length: 16 residues. The CDR3 loop is CASSPHQGPSGNTIYF.

V usage is TRBV6-5 and J usage is TRBJ1-2. Per the germline V gene, CDR1 is MNHEY and CDR2 is SVGAGI. The CDR3 consists of 17 residues. CDR3 region: CASSYRGGMVANYGYTF.

The gene calls are TRBV5-1 and TRBJ2-3; TCRdb indicates TRBD1, and absent DNA this call remains unverified. The CDR3 runs to 14 residues. Per germline, CDR1 SGHRS and CDR2 YFSETQ. CDR3 loop: CASSFEVGRDTQYF.

J is TRBJ2-7 and V is TRBV18. CDR1 and CDR2 from the germline V gene are KGHSH and LQKENI. This CDR3 spans 12 amino acids. This CDR3 is CASSMENYEQYF. Together with reference TRBV18 and TRBJ2-7, the CDR3 gives the full variable domain: NAGVMQNPRHLVRRRGQEARLRCSPMKGHSHVYWYRQLPEEGLKFMVYLQKENIIDESGMPKERFSAEFPKEGPSILRIQQVVRGDSAAYFCASSMENYEQYFGPGTRLTVT.

The genes are TRBV28 and TRBJ1-5; TCRdb's D call, TRBD1, is unchecked because there is no DNA. Germline CDR1 MDHEN, CDR2 SYDVKM. The CDR3 contains 16 residues. CDR3 residues: CASSPLRRGDNQPQHF.